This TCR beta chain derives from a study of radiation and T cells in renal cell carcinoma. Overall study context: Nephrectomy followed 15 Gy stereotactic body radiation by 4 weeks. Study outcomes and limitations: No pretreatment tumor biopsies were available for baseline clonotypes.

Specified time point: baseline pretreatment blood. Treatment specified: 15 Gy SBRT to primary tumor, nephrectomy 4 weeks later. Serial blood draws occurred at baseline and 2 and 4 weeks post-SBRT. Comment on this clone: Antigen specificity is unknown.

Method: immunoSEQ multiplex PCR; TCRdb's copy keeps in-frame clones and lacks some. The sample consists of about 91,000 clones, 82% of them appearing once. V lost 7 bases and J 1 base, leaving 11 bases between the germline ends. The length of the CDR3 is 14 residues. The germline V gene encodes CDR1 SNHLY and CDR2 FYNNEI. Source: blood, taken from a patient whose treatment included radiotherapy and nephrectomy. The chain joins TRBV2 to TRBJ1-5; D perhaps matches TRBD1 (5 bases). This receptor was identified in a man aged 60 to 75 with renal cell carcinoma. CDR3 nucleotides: TGTGCCAGCAAGAGGGGCGGGAGCAATCAGCCCCAGCATTTT. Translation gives CASKRGGSNQPQHF.